The present T cell receptor (beta chain) was sequenced within a study of blood T cell repertoires in COVID-19. Turning to the study itself: Sites across the United States, Italy and Spain contributed samples from acute and convalescent COVID-19. In each case, the material was cDNA or gDNA derived from T cells, B-cell-depleted T cells, or PBMCs.

V shed 5 bases and J shed 5 bases, with 20 bases lying between them. The CDR3 loop spans 16 amino acids. Per germline, CDR1 SGHVS and CDR2 FQNEAQ. The assay was immunoSEQ multiplex PCR, and TCRdb's table has in-frame clones only and misses some. The repertoire holds approximately 260,000 clones, 87% seen once, with 7.2% in the top ten. The clonotype originates from a man aged 55 to 69 who had recovered from COVID-19. The genes are TRBV7-8 and TRBJ2-3; D is unclear. Sequenced input: peripheral blood. CDR3 coding DNA: TGTGCCAGCAGCAACCCGGTAGGAGTCGGGTTAGATACGCAGTATTTT. Protein: CASSNPVGVGLDTQYF.